These 18 T cell receptor beta chains originate from one sample sequenced in a study of response to subunit inactivated influenza vaccine. A single record per CDR3 protein comes from TCRdb applying MiXCR to the RT-PCR reads. Of 450,000 to 600,000 distinct CDR3 sequences listed, approximately 16% are singletons. The sample was CD4+ T cells sorted from PBMCs, taken 23 months after vaccination. These receptors were obtained from a man between 50 and 70 years old who received an inactivated influenza vaccine.

This sequence joins TRBV20-1 and TRBJ1-1; maybe TRBD1 (5 bases). The CDR3 extends over 13 amino acids. V lost 3 bases and J lost 4, with 12 bases in between. Germline-derived CDR1 and CDR2 are DFQATT and SNEGSKA (reference sequence). In DNA, the CDR3 is TGCAGTGCTAGGGAACAGGAAGTCACTGAAGCTTTCTTT. Translating gives CSAREQEVTEAFF.

Ten or more counts support this clonotype. The J gene is TRBJ2-1, the V gene TRBV6-2 or TRBV6-3; D not certain. Trimming removed 6 bases at V and 6 bases at J, with 12 bases between. Germline CDR1 MNHEY, CDR2 SVGEGT. CDR3 size: 13 residues. CDR3 amino acids: CASSLGPRNEQFF. DNA for the CDR3: TGTGCCAGCAGCCTAGGACCGCGCAATGAGCAGTTCTTC.

The chain joins TRBV20-1 to TRBJ2-6; D is perhaps TRBD1 (6 bases). The germline CDR1 and CDR2 sequences are DFQATT and SNEGSKA (reference sequence). This CDR3 has 16 amino acids. The V end was cut by 1 base, the J end by 0 bases, with 10 bases between. The chain's CDR3 is CSARAAGVSGANVLTF. The CDR3 DNA reads as TGCAGTGCTAGAGCTGCAGGGGTCTCTGGGGCCAACGTCCTGACTTTC.

This clonotype was recorded a few times. The chain employs TRBV24-1 and TRBJ2-3, with D perhaps matching TRBD2 (7 bases). Germline values: CDR1 KGHDR, CDR2 SFDVKD. This CDR3 region has 13 residues. V shed 7 bases and J shed 8 bases, with 15 bases lying between them. CDR3 nucleotides: TGTGCCACCAGAGCCGAGGGGGGGTTTACGCAGTATTTT. It specifies CATRAEGGFTQYF.

In this sample, this clonotype turned up a few times. The genes are TRBV14 and TRBJ1-2, with a possible D match to TRBD1 (5 bases). The CDR3 runs 14 residues. In germline, CDR1 is SGHDN, CDR2 FVKESK. The V end lost 2 bases, the J end lost 2 bases, and 9 bases lay between the germline ends. For the CDR3, the DNA is TGTGCCAGCAGCCAAATAACAGGAAACTATGGCTACACCTTC. Its translation is CASSQITGNYGYTF. The whole variable domain, remainder taken from reference TRBV14 and TRBJ1-2, is EAGVTQFPSHSVIEKGQTVTLRCDPISGHDNLYWYRRVMGKEIKFLLHFVKESKQDESGMPNNRFLAERTGGTYSTLKVQPAELEDSGVYFCASSQITGNYGYTFGSGTRLTVV.

The chain has TRBV2 and TRBJ1-5; 10 bases line up with TRBD1. The V gene end was trimmed by 5 bases and the J gene end by 3 bases; junction bases not matched to a gene: 4. Germline V gene data show CDR1 as SNHLY and CDR2 as FYNNEI. CDR3 size: 15 residues. In nucleotides, the CDR3 is TGTGCCAGCAGTAAGACAGGGGGCACCAATCAGCCCCAGCATTTT. Amino acids: CASSKTGGTNQPQHF.

The J gene is TRBJ2-2, the V gene TRBV20-1, with 9 bases matching TRBD1. This CDR3 is built from 13 residues. CDR1 and CDR2 (germline): DFQATT, SNEGSKA (reference sequence). The CDR3 here is CRGQGMNTGELFF. CDR3 nucleotide sequence: TGCAGAGGACAGGGGATGAACACCGGGGAGCTGTTTTTT.

The chain joins TRBV12-3 or TRBV12-4 to TRBJ2-7; the match to TRBD2 covers 8 bases. Germline trimming cut 10 bases from V and 9 bases from J; bases unmatched to any gene: 17. The CDR3 loop spans 14 amino acids. The CDR3 region is CAISIRGGSTAQYF. CDR3 DNA: TGTGCCATCTCGATCCGGGGGGGCTCGACGGCGCAGTACTTC.

This clonotype turned up a few times. The rearrangement uses TRBV4-2 and TRBJ2-2; 7 bases match TRBD2. This CDR3 has 16 residues. Germline values: CDR1 LGHNA, CDR2 YNFKEQ. V shed 3 bases, J shed 0 bases, and the junction held 4 bases outside the gene matches. The DNA for the CDR3 is TGTGCCAGCAGCCAGAAAGCGGGGACGAACACCGGGGAGCTGTTTTTT. Translation: CASSQKAGTNTGELFF.

This clonotype was seen a few times. The chain employs TRBV20-1 and TRBJ2-3; 8 bases are shared with TRBD2. J was trimmed by 6 bases and V by 0 bases; bases with no gene match: 11. This CDR3 has 16 amino acids. CDR1 is DFQATT and CDR2 is SNEGSKA in the germline V gene (reference sequence). CDR3: CSARDSGTRSPDTQYF. The CDR3 nucleotides read TGCAGTGCTAGAGATAGCGGGACTAGGTCTCCCGATACGCAGTATTTT.

The table lists this clonotype with a few counts. This chain connects TRBV20-1 to TRBJ2-1; D ambiguous. CDR1 is DFQATT and CDR2 is SNEGSKA in the germline V gene (reference sequence). The CDR3 has 12 amino acids. V lost 3 bases, J lost 4 bases, and 7 bases lay in between. This chain's CDR3 is CSASQKYNEQFF. The CDR3 nucleotides are TGCAGTGCTAGCCAAAAATACAATGAGCAGTTCTTC.

The sample holds a few counts of this clonotype. The chain links TRBV5-1 to TRBJ2-2; D ambiguous. Trimming took off 4 bases at V and 1 base at J, with 11 bases between the two ends. CDR1 and CDR2 (germline): SGHRS, YFSETQ. The CDR3 extends over 15 amino acids. CDR3 in DNA: TGCGCCAGCAGCCGGACCCCACTGAACACCGGGGAGCTGTTTTTT. Translating gives CASSRTPLNTGELFF.

This clonotype was counted a few times. CDR3 sequence reads: CSARLAGPRDTQYF. The CDR3 DNA reads as TGCAGTGCTAGGCTAGCGGGTCCACGGGATACGCAGTATTTT. V gene TRBV20-1 combines with J gene TRBJ2-3; 8 bases are a match to TRBD2. The V segment lost 3 bases and the J segment 6 bases; nucleotides outside the gene matches: 8. Germline CDR1 reads DFQATT; CDR2 reads SNEGSKA (reference sequence). This CDR3 region has 14 residues.

In this sample, this clonotype turned up many times. The V and J genes are TRBV4-1 and TRBJ2-1, with 13 bases fitting TRBD2. The CDR3 runs 16 residues. V shed 1 base, J shed 7 bases, and the junction held 4 bases outside the gene matches. CDR1 and CDR2 from the germline V gene are MGHRA and YSYEKL. The CDR3 sequence is CASSQARLAGGNEQFF. Here the CDR3 DNA reads TGCGCCAGCAGCCAAGCGAGACTAGCGGGAGGTAATGAGCAGTTCTTC.

This clonotype came up a few times. CDR3 sequence (DNA): TGTGCCAGCAGCTCCATACAGGGGGCCTCCTACAATGAGCAGTTCTTC. Translation: CASSSIQGASYNEQFF. V usage is TRBV5-6 and J usage is TRBJ2-1; 9 nucleotides align to TRBD1. V lost 3 bases and J lost 0; bases outside the gene matches: 4. The germline V gene has CDR1 SGHDT and CDR2 YYEEEE. The CDR3 has 16 residues.

The V call is TRBV29-1, the J call TRBJ1-1; D ambiguous. The CDR3 loop spans 11 amino acids. V lost 7 bases to trimming and J lost 7 bases, with 13 bases between them. Germline V gene sequence: CDR1 SQVTM, CDR2 ANQGSEA. CDR3 sequence reads: CSARRAGEAFF. Here the CDR3 DNA reads TGCAGCGCTCGGAGGGCAGGTGAAGCTTTCTTT.

This clonotype turned up a few times. The chain employs TRBV25-1 and TRBJ2-7; D perhaps matches TRBD1 (7 bases). CDR1 and CDR2 (germline): MGHDK, SYGVNS. The CDR3 is 14 residues long. Trimming pared 3 bases from V and 5 bases from J, leaving 14 bases between. CDR3 DNA: TGTGCCAGCAGTGATTCTCGCAGGGGGGACGAGCAGTACTTC. Protein: CASSDSRRGDEQYF.

The rearrangement uses TRBV5-1 and TRBJ2-1; TRBD2 matches at 14 bases. The junction had 2 bases not matched to a gene; V was cut back by 4 bases and J by 5 bases. The V gene's germline CDR1 is SGHRS and CDR2 YFSETQ. The CDR3 consists of 15 residues. CDR3 sequence: CASSAGLAGDNEQFF. CDR3 sequence (DNA): TGCGCCAGCAGCGCGGGACTAGCGGGAGACAATGAGCAGTTCTTC.